This T cell receptor beta chain was retrieved from a study of shared clonotypes between healthy human individuals. Findings and caveats of the study: Naive CD4 clonotype sharing across several donors was about 5%.

Original handling: Filtering differed because ImmunoSEQ produced junction-only sequences that carried no quality scores. Assay: immunoSEQ multiplex PCR; the TCRdb copy retains only in-frame clones and omits some. V, J and clone size are those of that table, while D and trimming were read from the DNA. The data hold roughly 530,000 clones, with less than 96% observed a single time. As to this clone: What it recognizes is unknown.

This CDR3 has 15 residues. Germline lookup yields CDR1 MNHNY and CDR2 SVGAGI (reference sequence). V lost 2 bases, J lost 0 bases, and 8 bases lay in between. The specimen sequenced was naive CD4+ T cells sorted from blood. The subset was: CD45RA+ positively selected. The chain joins TRBV6-6 to TRBJ1-3, with D perhaps matching TRBD1 (5 bases). This receptor was identified in a woman aged 30 to 39 in good health. The CDR3 coding sequence is TGTGCCAGCAGTTACGGGGGGAGCTCTGGAAACACCATATATTTT. Its translation is CASSYGGSSGNTIYF.